This T cell receptor (beta chain) emerged from a study of cytomegalovirus exposure and HLA in healthy donors. General study points: Another analysis was done later, and it associated 15,000 to 20,000 TCR beta sequences with HLA alleles at 0.05 false discovery rate. A later analysis showed HLA-associated TCR beta chains outstripping equally common others in clonal expansion.

Notes on this clone: Antigen: not known.

Germline V gives CDR1 MNHNS, CDR2 SASEGT. The CDR3 loop spans 12 amino acids. V was cut by 6 bases and J by 2 bases, with 5 bases left in between. Primers: 60 Vbeta forward and 13 Jbeta reverse. Per the original methods: Around 80 million unique TCR beta chains, roughly 11 million of them shared, were counted by a later analysis. The repertoire was sequenced with immunoSEQ multiplex PCR; TCRdb's copy has only in-frame clones and lacks some. The DNA was the basis for D and trimming; V, J and clone size are from that table. This sample has roughly 180,000 clones, with roughly 87% found just once. The chain combines TRBV6-1 with TRBJ1-5, with unresolved D. The clonotype originates from a man aged 35 to 55 in good health and CMV-seronegative. The specimen was PBMCs. The CDR3 reads CASRYGNQPQHF. For the CDR3, the DNA is TGTGCCAGCAGATATGGCAATCAGCCCCAGCATTTT.